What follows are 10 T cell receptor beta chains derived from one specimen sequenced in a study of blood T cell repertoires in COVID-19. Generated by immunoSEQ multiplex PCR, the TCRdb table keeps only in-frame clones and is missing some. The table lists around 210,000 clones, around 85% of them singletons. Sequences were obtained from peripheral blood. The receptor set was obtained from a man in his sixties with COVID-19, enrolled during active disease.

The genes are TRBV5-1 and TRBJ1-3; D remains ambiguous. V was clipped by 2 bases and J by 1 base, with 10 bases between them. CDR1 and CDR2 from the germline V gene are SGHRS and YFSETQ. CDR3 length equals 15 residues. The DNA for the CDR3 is TGCGCCAGCAGCTTTTCGGAGGGATCTGGAAACACCATATATTTT. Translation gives CASSFSEGSGNTIYF.

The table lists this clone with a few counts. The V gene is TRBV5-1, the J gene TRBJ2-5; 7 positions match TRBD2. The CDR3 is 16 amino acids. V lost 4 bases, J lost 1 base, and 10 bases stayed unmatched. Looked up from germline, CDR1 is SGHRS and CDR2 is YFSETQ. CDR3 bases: TGCGCCAGCAGCCCCACAAAAGCGGGATCCCAAGAGACCCAGTACTTC. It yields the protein CASSPTKAGSQETQYF.

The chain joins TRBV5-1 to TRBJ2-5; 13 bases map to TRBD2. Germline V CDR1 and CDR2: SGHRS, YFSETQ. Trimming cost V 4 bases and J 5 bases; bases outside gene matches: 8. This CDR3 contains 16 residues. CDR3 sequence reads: CASSPRTSGSSETQYF. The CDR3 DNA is TGCGCCAGCAGCCCAAGGACTAGCGGGAGTTCTGAGACCCAGTACTTC.

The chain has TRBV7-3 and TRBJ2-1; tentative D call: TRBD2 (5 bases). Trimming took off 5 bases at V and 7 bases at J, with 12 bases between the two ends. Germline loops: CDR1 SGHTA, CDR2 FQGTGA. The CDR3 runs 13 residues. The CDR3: CASSPGNENEQFF. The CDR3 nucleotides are TGTGCCAGCAGCCCCGGGAATGAAAATGAGCAGTTCTTC.

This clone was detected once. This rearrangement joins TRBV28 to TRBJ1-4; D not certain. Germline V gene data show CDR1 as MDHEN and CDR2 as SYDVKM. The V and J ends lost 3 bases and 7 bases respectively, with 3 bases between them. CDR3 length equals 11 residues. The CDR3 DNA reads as TGTGCCAGCAGTTTTCTTGAAAAACTGTTTTTT. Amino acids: CASSFLEKLFF.

The CDR3 DNA follows: TGTGCCAGCAGTTTCGACACGACCCCGGAGGGTGGCTACGAGCAGTACTTC. As protein: CASSFDTTPEGGYEQYF. The rearrangement uses TRBV6-2 or TRBV6-3 and TRBJ2-7; perhaps TRBD2 as D (6 bases). CDR1 is MNHEY, CDR2 SVGEGT, per germline. Trimming left V 4 bases short and J 3 bases short, with 22 bases between. The CDR3 is 17 amino acids.

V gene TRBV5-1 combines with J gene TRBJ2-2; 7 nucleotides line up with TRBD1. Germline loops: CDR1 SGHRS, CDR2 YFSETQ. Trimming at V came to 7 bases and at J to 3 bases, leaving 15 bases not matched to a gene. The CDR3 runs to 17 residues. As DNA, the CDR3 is TGCGCCAGCGTCCAACGGCAGGGGGAAGGATACACCGGGGAGCTGTTTTTT. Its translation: CASVQRQGEGYTGELFF.

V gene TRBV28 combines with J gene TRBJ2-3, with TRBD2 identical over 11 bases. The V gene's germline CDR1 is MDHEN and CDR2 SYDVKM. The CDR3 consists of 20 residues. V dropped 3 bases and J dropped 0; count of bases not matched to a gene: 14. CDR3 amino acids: CASSFSRLAGWEGSTDTQYF. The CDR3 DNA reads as TGTGCCAGCAGTTTCTCTCGACTAGCGGGGTGGGAGGGTAGCACAGATACGCAGTATTTT.

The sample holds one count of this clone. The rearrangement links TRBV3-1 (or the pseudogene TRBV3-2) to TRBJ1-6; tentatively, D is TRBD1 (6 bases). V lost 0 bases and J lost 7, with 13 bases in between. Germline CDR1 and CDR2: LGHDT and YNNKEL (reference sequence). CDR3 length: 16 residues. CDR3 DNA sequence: TGTGCCAGCAGCCAAGATCTAGGGGGTCTGAATTCACCCCTCCACTTT. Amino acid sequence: CASSQDLGGLNSPLHF.

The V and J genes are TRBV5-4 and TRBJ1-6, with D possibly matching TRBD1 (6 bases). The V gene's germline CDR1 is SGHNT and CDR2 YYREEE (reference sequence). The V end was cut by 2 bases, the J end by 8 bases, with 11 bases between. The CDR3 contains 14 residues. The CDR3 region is CASSLQGVDSPLHF. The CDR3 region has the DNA TGTGCCAGCAGCTTACAGGGAGTAGATTCACCCCTCCACTTT. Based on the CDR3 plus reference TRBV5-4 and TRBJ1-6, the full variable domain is ETGVTQSPTHLIKTRGQQVTLRCSSQSGHNTVSWYQQALGQGPQFIFQYYREEENGRGNFPPRFSGLQFPNYSSELNVNALELDDSALYLCASSLQGVDSPLHFGNGTRLTVT.